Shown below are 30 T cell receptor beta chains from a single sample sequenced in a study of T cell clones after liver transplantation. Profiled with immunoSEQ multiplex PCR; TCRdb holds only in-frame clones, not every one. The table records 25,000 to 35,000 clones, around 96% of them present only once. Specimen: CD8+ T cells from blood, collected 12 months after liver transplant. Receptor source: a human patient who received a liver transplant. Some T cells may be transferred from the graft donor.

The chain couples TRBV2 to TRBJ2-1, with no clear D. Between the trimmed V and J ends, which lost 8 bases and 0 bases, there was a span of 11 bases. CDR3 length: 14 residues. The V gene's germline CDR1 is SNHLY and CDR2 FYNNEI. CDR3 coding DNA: TGTGCCAGCTTGGTTGCCCCCTCCTACAATGAGCAGTTCTTC. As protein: CASLVAPSYNEQFF. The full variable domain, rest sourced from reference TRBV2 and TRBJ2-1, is EPEVTQTPSHQVTQMGQEVILRCVPISNHLYFYWYRQILGQKVEFLVSFYNNEISEKSEIFDDQFSVERPDGSNFTLKIRSTKLEDSAMYFCASLVAPSYNEQFFGPGTRLTVL.

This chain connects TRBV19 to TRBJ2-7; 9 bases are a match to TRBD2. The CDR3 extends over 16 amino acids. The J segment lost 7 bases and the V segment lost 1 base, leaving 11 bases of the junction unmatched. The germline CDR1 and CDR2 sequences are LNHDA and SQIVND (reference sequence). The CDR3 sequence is CASSIVSAGGLREQYF. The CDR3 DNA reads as TGTGCCAGTAGTATAGTGTCGGCGGGAGGGTTGAGGGAGCAGTACTTC.

The DNA for the CDR3 is TGTGCCTGGAGTGTACTTTTCACTGAAGCTTTCTTT. Its translation is CAWSVLFTEAFF. The rearrangement links TRBV30 to TRBJ1-1; D is ambiguous. The V and J ends lost 0 bases and 4 bases respectively, with 6 bases between them. Germline loops: CDR1 GTSNPN, CDR2 SVGIG (reference sequence). CDR3 length: 12 amino acids.

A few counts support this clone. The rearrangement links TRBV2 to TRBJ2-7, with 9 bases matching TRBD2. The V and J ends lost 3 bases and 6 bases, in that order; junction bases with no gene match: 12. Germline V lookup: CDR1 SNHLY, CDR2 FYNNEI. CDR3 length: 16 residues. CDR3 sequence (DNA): TGTGCCAGCAGTGATATCCTCGCGGGAGGGCCCTTCGAGCAGTACTTC. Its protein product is CASSDILAGGPFEQYF.

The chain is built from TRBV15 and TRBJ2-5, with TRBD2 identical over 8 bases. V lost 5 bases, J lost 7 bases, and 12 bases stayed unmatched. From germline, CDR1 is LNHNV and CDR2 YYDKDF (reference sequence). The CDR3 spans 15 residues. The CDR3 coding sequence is TGTGCCACCAGCCCACCGGGGGGGGGCAGGGGGACCCAGTACTTC. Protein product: CATSPPGGGRGTQYF.

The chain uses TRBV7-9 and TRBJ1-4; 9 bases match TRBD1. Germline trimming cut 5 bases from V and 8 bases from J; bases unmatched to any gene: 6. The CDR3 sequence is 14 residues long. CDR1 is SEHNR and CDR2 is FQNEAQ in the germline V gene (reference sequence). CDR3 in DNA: TGTGCCAGCAGCCGGGACAGGGATCGCGAAAAACTGTTTTTT. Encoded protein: CASSRDRDREKLFF.

The CDR3 DNA is TGTGCCAGCAGCGTAGAAGGGGCGGTTTTTGAGCCCCAGCATTTT. Amino acids: CASSVEGAVFEPQHF. J is TRBJ1-5 and V is TRBV9; D perhaps matches TRBD1 (5 bases). Germline V gene data show CDR1 as SGDLS and CDR2 as YYNGEE. The CDR3 is 15 residues long. V was clipped by 0 bases and J by 8 bases, with 15 bases between them.

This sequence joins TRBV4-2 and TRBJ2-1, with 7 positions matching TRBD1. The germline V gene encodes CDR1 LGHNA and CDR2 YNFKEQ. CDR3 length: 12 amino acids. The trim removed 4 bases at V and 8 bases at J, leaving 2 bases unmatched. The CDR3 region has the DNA TGTGCCAGCAGCCGACAGGGCGATGAGCAGTTCTTC. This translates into CASSRQGDEQFF.

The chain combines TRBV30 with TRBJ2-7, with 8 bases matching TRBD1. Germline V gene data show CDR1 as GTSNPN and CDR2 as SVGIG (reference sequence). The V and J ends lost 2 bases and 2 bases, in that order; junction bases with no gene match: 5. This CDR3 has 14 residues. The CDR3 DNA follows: TGTGCCTGGAGTACCGGACAGGGCCCCTACGAGCAGTACTTC. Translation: CAWSTGQGPYEQYF.

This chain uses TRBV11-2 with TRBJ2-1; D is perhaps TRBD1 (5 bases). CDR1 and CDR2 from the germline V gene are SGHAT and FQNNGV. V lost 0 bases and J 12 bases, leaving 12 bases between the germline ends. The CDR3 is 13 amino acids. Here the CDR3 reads CASSLDGRVVQFF. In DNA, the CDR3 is TGTGCCAGCAGCTTAGACGGCAGGGTTGTGCAGTTCTTC.

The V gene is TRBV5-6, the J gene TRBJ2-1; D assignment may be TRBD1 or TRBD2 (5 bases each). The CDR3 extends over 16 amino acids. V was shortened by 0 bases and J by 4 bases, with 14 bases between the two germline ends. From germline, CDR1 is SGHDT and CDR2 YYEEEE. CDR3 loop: CASSLGEGFVYNEQFF. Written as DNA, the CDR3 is TGTGCCAGCAGCTTGGGAGAGGGGTTTGTTTACAATGAGCAGTTCTTC.

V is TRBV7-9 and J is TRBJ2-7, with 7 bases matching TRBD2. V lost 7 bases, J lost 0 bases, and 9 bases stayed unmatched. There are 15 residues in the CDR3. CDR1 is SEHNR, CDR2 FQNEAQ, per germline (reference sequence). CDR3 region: CASTGGTSNSYEQYF. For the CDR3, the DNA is TGTGCCAGCACCGGGGGGACGTCCAACTCCTACGAGCAGTACTTC.

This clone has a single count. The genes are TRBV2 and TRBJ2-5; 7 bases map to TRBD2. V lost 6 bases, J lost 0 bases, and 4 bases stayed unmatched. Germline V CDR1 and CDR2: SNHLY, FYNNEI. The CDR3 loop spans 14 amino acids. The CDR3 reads CASRGTSDQETQYF. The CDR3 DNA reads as TGTGCCAGCAGGGGAACTAGCGACCAAGAGACCCAGTACTTC.

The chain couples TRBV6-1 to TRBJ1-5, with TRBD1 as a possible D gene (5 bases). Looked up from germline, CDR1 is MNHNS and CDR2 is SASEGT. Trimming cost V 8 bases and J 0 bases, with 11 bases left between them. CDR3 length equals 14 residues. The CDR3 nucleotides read TGTGCCAGCCAACAGGTGTATAGCAATCAGCCCCAGCATTTT. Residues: CASQQVYSNQPQHF.

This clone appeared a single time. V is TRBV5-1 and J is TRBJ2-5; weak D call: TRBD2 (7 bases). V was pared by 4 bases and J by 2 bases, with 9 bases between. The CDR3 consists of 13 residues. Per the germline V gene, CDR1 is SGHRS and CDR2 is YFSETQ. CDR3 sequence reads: CASSGRGQETQYF. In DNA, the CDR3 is TGCGCCAGCAGCGGGAGGGGGCAAGAGACCCAGTACTTC.

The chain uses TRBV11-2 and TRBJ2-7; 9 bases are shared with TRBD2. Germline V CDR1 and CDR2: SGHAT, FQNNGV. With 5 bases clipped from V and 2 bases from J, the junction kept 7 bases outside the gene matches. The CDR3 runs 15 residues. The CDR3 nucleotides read TGTGCCAGCAGCGCCCGGACTAGCGTCACCTACGAGCAGTACTTC. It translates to CASSARTSVTYEQYF.

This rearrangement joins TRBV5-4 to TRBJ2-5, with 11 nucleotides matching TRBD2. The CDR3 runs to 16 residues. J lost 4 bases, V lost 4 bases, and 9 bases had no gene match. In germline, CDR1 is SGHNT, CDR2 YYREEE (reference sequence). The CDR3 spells CASSPTPGLAAETQYF. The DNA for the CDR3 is TGTGCCAGCAGCCCCACTCCGGGACTAGCGGCAGAGACCCAGTACTTC.

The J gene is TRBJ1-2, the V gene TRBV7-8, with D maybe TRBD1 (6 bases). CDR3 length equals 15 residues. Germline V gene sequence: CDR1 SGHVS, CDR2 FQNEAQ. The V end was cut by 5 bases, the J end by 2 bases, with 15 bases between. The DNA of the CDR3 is TGTGCCAGCAGCACCCACAGGGTCCTGAACTATGGCTACACCTTC. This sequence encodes CASSTHRVLNYGYTF.

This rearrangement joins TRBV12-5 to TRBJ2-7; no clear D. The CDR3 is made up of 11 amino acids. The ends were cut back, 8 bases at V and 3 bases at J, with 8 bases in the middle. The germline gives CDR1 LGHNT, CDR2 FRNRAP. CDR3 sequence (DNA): TGTGCTAGTCAAATGGACTACGAGCAGTACTTC. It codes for CASQMDYEQYF.

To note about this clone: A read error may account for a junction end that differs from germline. The CDR3 DNA follows: TGCGCCAGCAGCCAAGATAGAGGCAGTAGCTATGGCTACACCTTC. It is translated as CASSQDRGSSYGYTF. The rearrangement links TRBV5-4 to TRBJ1-2; no clear D gene. The CDR3 consists of 15 residues. In germline, CDR1 is SGHNT, CDR2 YYREEE (reference sequence).

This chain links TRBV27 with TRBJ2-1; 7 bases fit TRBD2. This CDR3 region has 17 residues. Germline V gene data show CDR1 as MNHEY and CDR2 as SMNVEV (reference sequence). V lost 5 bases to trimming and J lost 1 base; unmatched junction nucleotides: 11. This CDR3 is CASSIHSSGRSYNEQFF. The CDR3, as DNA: TGTGCCAGCAGTATCCACTCTAGCGGCCGGTCCTACAATGAGCAGTTCTTC.

The CDR3 reads CASSLSSGPNTGELFF. The DNA of the CDR3 is TGTGCCAGCAGCTTATCTTCCGGGCCGAACACCGGGGAGCTGTTTTTT. The genes are TRBV7-9 and TRBJ2-2; D is ambiguous. The CDR3 runs to 16 residues. V was cut by 2 bases and J by 0 bases, with 10 bases left in between. Germline assignment: CDR1 SEHNR and CDR2 FQNEAQ (reference sequence).

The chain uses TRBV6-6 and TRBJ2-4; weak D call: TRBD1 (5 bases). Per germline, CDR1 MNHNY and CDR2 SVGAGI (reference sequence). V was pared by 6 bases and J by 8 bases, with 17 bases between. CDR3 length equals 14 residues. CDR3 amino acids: CASSLSDRPDIQYF. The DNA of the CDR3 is TGTGCCAGCAGCCTCTCTGACAGACCGGACATTCAGTACTTC.

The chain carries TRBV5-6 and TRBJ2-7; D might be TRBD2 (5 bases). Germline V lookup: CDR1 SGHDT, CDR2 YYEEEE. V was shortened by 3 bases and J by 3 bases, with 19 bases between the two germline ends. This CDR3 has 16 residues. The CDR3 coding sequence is TGTGCCAGCAGCTCACTAGACCAATACAGCTTCTACGAGCAGTACTTC. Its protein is CASSSLDQYSFYEQYF. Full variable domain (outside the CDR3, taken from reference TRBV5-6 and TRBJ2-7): DAGVTQSPTHLIKTRGQQVTLRCSPKSGHDTVSWYQQALGQGPQFIFQYYEEEERQRGNFPDRFSGHQFPNYSSELNVNALLLGDSALYLCASSSLDQYSFYEQYFGPGTRLTVT.

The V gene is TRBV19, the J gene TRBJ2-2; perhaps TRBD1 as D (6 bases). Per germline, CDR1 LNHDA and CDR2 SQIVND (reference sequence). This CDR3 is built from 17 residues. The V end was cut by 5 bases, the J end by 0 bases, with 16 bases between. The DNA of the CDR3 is TGTGCCAGTAGTCTACCGGGACACCGATCGAACACCGGGGAGCTGTTTTTT. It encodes CASSLPGHRSNTGELFF. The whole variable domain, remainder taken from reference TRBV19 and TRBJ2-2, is DGGITQSPKYLFRKEGQNVTLSCEQNLNHDAMYWYRQDPGQGLRLIYYSQIVNDFQKGDIAEGYSVSREKKESFPLTVTSAQKNPTAFYLCASSLPGHRSNTGELFFGEGSRLTVL.

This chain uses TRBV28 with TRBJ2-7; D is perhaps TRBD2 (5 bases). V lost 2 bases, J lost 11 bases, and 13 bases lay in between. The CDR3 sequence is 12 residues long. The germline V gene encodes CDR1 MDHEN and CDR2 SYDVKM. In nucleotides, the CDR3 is TGTGCCAGCAGTTTAAAAAGAGGAGGAGAGTACTTC. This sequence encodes CASSLKRGGEYF.

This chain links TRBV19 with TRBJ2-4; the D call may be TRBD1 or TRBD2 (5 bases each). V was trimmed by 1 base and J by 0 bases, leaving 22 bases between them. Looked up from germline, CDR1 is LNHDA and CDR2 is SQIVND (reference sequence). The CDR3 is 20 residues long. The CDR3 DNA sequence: TGTGCCAGTAGTATAGGAGTGGGGGAGAGGCACTTTCTAGCCAAAAACATTCAGTACTTC. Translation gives CASSIGVGERHFLAKNIQYF.

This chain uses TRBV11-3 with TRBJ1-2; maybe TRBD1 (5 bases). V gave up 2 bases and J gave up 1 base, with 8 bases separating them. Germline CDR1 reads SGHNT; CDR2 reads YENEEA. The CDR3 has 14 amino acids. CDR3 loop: CASSLRDSNYGYTF. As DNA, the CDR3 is TGTGCCAGCAGCTTAAGAGACAGTAACTATGGCTACACCTTC.

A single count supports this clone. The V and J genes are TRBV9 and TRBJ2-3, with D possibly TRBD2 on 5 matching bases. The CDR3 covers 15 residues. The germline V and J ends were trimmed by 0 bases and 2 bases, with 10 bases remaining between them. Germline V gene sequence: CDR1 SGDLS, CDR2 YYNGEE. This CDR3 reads CASSVAEGDTDTQYF. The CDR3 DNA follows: TGTGCCAGCAGCGTAGCAGAGGGTGACACAGATACGCAGTATTTT.

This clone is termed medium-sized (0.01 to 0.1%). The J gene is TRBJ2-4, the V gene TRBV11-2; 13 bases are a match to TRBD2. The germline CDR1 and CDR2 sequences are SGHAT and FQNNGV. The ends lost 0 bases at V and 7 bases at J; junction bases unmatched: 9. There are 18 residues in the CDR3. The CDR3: CASSLESVLAGGSNIQYF. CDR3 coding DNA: TGTGCCAGCAGCTTAGAGTCTGTACTAGCGGGAGGGTCGAACATTCAGTACTTC.